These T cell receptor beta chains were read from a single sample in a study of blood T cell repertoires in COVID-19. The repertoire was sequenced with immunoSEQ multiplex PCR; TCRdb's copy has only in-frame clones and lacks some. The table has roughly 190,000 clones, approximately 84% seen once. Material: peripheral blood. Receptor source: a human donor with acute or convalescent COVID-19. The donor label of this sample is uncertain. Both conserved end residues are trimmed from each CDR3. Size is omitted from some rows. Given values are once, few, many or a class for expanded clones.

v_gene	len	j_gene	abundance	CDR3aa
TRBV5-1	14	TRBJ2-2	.	ASSLAIGRIGGELF
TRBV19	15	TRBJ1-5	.	ASSIGGRGNSNQPQH
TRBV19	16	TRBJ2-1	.	ASSTSTSGGASYNEQF
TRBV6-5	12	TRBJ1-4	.	ASSRQSSNEKLF
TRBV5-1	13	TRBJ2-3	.	ASSLGQTSTDTQY
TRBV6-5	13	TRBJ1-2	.	ASSYRDSNNYGYT
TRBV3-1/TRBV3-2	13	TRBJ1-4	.	ASSPPRGGNEKLF
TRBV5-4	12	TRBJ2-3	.	ASRSSGRADTQY
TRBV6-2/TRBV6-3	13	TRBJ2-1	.	ASSWTSGNGNEQF
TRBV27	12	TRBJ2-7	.	ASSPLREGREQY
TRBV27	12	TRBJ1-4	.	ASSWGQGNGKLF
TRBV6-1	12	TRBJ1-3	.	ASRDRASGNTIY
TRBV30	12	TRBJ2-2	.	AWKRKRDTGELF
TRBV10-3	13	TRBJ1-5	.	AIRGDSGPNQPQH
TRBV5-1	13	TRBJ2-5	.	ASSLVMSEGETQY
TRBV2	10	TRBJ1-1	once	ASSTDGAEAF
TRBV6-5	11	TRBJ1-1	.	ASNRGGNTEAF
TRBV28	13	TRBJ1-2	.	ASSPGPGRGYGYT
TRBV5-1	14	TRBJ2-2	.	ASSSRDSRETGELF
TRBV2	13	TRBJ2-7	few	ASRGGGRGAYEQY
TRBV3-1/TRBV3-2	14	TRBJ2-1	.	ASSTTGQGRGNEQF
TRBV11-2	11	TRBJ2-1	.	ASSLDVFYEQF
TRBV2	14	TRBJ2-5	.	ASTPRGTGGAETQY
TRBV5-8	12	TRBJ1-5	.	ASTLRAPNQPQH
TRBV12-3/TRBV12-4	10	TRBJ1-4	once	ASGLGSEKLF
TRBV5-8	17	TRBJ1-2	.	ASSFGAIFEDRANYGYT
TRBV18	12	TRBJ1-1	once	ASSSGREVTEAF
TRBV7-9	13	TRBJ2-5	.	ASSPAGTKTETQY
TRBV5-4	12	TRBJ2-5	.	AGSTTGTGETQY
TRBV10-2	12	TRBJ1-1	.	ATGDEDRAPKAF
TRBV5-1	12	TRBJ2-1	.	ASSDSGKEGEQF
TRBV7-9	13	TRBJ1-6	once	ASSSSGTDNSPLH
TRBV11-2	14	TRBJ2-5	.	ASSRLAGTVGETQY
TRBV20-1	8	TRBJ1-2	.	SARDYGYT
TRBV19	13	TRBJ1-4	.	ASRASGVSNEKLF
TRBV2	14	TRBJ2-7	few	ASSEPGLAGNDEQY
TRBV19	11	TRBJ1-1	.	ASSTTGMSEAF
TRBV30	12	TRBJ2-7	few	AWARGLGSDEQY
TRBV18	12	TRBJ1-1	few	ASSRDSMNTEAF
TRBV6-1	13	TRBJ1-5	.	ASSELGTPDQPQH
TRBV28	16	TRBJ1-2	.	ASSLSVGASGAHYGYT
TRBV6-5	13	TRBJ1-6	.	ASSLTGTAPSPLH
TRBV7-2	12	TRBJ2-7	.	ASSPQAGGDEQY
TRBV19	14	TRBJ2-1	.	ASSHPPGRVGNEQF
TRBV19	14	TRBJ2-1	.	ASSVLSLAGGGEQF
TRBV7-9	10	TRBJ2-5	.	ASRRTEETQY
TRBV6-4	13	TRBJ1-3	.	ASSETSGFGNTIY
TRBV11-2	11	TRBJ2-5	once	ASSLGREETQY